The sequence of this T cell receptor beta chain was determined in a study of neurological immune-mediated disorders. Study observations and caveats: When grouped phylogenetically, the repertoires of 18 of the 34 multiple sclerosis patients fell together in one related-CDR3 cluster, which is a possible signature.

Per sequencing run, 15-18 subjects together gave over 170 million TCR-beta sequences. Using its own MiXCR run on the 5' RACE reads, TCRdb lists one record per CDR3 protein. The sample yields about 59,000 distinct CDR3 sequences, around 3.5% seen once. The ends lost 6 bases at V and 5 bases at J; junction bases unmatched: 2. CDR1 and CDR2 (germline): SQVTM, ANQGSEA. CDR3 length equals 12 residues. This clonotype has a count of ten or more. Antigen: not known. V and J are TRBV29-1 and TRBJ2-1; 9 bases are shared with TRBD1. Sequencing was done on a sample of PBMCs. The origin of this receptor is a woman in her 30s with multiple sclerosis. The CDR3 spells CSVDRGDNEQFF. CDR3 DNA: TGCAGCGTGGACAGGGGCGACAATGAGCAGTTCTTC.